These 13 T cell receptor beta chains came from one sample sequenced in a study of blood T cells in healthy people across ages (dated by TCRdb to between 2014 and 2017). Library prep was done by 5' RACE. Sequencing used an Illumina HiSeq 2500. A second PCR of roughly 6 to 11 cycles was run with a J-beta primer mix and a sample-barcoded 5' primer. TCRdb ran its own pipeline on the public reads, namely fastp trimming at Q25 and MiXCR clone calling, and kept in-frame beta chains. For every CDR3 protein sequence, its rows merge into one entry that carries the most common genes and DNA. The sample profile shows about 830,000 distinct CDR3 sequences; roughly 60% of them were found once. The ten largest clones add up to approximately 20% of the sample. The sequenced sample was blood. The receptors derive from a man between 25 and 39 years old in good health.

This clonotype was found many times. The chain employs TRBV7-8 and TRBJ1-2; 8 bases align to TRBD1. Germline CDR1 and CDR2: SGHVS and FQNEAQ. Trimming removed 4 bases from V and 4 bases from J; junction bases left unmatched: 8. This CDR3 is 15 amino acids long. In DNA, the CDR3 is TGTGCCAGCAGCTCTTCGACAGGGGTGAGCTATGGCTACACCTTC. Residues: CASSSSTGVSYGYTF.

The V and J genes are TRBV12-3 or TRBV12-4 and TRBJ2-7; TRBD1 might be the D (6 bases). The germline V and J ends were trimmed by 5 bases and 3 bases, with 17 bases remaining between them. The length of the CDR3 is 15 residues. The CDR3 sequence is CASSPSRQASYEQYF. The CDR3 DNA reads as TGTGCCAGCAGTCCATCAAGACAGGCTAGCTACGAGCAGTACTTC.

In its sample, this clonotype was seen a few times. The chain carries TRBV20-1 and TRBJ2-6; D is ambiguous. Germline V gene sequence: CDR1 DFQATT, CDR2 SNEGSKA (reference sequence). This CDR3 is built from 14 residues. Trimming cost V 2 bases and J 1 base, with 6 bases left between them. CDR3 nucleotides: TGCAGTGCTAGACCCCAATCTGGGGCCAACGTCCTGACTTTC. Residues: CSARPQSGANVLTF.

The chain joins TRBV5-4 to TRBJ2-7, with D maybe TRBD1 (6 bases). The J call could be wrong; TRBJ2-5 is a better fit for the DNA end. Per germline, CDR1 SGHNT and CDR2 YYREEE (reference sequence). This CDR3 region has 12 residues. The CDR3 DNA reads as TGTGCCATCGTGAGACAGGCAGAGACCCAGTACTTC. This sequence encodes CAIVRQAETQYF.

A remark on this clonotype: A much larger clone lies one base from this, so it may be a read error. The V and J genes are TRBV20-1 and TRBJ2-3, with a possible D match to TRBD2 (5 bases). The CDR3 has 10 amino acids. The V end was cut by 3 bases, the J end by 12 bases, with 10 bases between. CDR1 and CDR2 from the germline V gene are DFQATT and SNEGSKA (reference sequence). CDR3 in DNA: TGCAGTGCTAGCAGGAGGACCCAGTATTTT. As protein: CSASRRTQYF.

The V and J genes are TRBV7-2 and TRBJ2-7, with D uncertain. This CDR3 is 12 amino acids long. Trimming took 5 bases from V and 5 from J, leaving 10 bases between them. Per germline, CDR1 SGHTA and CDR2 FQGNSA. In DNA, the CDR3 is TGTGCCAGCAGCGGTGGGCTTGACGAGCAGTACTTC. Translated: CASSGGLDEQYF.

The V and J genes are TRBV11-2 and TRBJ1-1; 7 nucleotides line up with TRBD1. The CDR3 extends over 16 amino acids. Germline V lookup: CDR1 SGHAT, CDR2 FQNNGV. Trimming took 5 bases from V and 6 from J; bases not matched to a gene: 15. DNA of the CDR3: TGTGCCAGCAGCCCGTACAGGGGCTTGGGAAACTCTGAAGCTTTCTTT. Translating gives CASSPYRGLGNSEAFF.

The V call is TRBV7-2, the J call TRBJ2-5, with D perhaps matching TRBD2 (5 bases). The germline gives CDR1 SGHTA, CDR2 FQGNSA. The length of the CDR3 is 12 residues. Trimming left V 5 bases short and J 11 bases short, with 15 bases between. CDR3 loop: CASSKYQWEQYF. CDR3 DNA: TGTGCCAGCAGCAAGTACCAGTGGGAGCAGTACTTC.

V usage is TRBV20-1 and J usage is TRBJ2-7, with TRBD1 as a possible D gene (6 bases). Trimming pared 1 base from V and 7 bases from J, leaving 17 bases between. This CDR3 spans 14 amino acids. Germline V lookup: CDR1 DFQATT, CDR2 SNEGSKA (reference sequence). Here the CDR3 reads CSARAVTGLQEQYF. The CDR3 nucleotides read TGCAGTGCTAGAGCGGTGACAGGTCTTCAGGAGCAGTACTTC.

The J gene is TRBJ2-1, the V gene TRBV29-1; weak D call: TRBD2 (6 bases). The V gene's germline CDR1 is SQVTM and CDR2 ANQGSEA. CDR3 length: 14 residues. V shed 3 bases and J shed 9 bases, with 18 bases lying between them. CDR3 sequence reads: CSVEPGRNYGEQFF. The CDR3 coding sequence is TGCAGCGTTGAGCCAGGGAGGAATTATGGTGAGCAGTTCTTC.

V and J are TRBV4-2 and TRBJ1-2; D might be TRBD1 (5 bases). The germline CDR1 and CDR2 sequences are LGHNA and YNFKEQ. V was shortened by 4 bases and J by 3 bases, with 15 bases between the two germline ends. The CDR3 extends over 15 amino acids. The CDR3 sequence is CASSPPEGGDYGYTF. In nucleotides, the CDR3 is TGTGCCAGCAGCCCCCCAGAGGGAGGGGACTATGGCTACACCTTC.

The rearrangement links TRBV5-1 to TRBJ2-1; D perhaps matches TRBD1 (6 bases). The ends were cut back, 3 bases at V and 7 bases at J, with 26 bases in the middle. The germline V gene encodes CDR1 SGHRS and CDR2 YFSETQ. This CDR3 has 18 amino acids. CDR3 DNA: TGCGCCAGCAGCTACCCCACCCGGGGACAAGAGGGACGTAATGAGCAGTTCTTC. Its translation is CASSYPTRGQEGRNEQFF.

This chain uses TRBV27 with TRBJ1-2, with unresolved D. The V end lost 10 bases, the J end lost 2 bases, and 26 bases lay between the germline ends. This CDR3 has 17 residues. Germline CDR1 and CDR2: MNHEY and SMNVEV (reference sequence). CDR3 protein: CANRRTYGSLVNYGYTF. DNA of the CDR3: TGTGCCAACAGACGGACCTATGGGAGCCTGGTAAACTATGGCTACACCTTC.